This record concerns one T cell receptor (beta chain) sequence. This sample holds PBMCs from roughly 10 ml fresh peripheral blood. The data were obtained in a study of T cells in Graves' hyperthyroidism and ophthalmopathy. Study-level background: Peripheral blood was secured at the point of initial diagnosis, before any treatment.

Amplification yielded TCR beta CDR3 regions, with RNA transcripts as the source. When the TCR CDR3 underwent first-round RT-PCR, the HTBI primer set was used. Using its own MiXCR run on the multiplex PCR reads, TCRdb lists one record per CDR3 protein. The sample records hundreds of thousands of distinct CDR3 sequences, 12% to 15% being singletons. The CDR3 sequence is 13 residues long. Germline V gives CDR1 SGHDT, CDR2 YYEEEE. V lost 4 bases to trimming and J lost 4 bases, with 9 bases between them. The sequence was obtained from a woman aged 40 to 50 with Graves' hyperthyroidism. The sequenced sample consisted of blood. The chain uses TRBV5-6 and TRBJ2-1; tentatively, D is TRBD1 (5 bases). This CDR3 is CASSTQGYNEQFF. In nucleotides, the CDR3 is TGTGCCAGCAGCACCCAGGGATACAATGAGCAGTTCTTC.